This TCR beta chain was obtained from a study of shared clonotypes between healthy human individuals (dated by TCRdb to the early 2020s). At the level of the whole study: The cohort included three men and a couple of women between 18 and 49 years of age. To increase sequencing depth and limit assay-specific biases, different laboratories used diverse techniques to prepare libraries and sequence TCR repertoires. Per donor, three plates each were used for CD4 naive and CD4 memory, two for CD8 naive, and one for CD8 memory. To estimate repertoire size and how much clonotype sharing occurs between individuals, the study deeply sequenced the blood TCR repertoires of several healthy adults. Per donor, leukapheresis produced somewhere between about 0.9 and 9 billion PBMCs.

Looking up the germline V gene (reference sequence) yields CDR1 MNHNY and CDR2 SVGAGI. The junction shows trimming of 2 bases on V and 0 bases on J, plus 7 bases between the germline ends. The CDR3 holds 14 amino acids from the cysteine to the phenylalanine. Only CDR3 DNA remains: 42 bases, in frame from the first base. Donors were healthy HIV-negative adults with no recently reported acute infections or vaccinations. All donors were Caucasian adults living in Nashville, Tennessee, USA. The CD8 memory samples were a combination of magnetically selected CD45RO+ cells and CCR7-negative CD45RA+ effector memory (TemRA) cells. Blood was obtained by leukapheresis, after which PBMCs were separated by Ficoll-Histopaque density gradient centrifugation and cryopreserved in liquid nitrogen vapor phase. Analytical flow cytometry was used to check the purity and quantity of each magnetically sorted T cell population. Genomic DNA was isolated from every sorted fraction and measured by UV absorbance on a Nanodrop 2000c.

The study at large found these results: Pairwise subsampling led to the expectation that sequencing depth would affect the degree of clonotype sharing among donors. When four donors were compared, the shared fraction of clonotypes was around 4.6% for naive CD4, roughly 3.4% for naive CD8, 2.3% for memory CD4, and approximately 0.4% for memory CD8. Compared with non-shared clonotypes, clonotypes shared by all four sorted-subset donors had higher generation probabilities. Sampling was restricted to blood, and TCR repertoires in tissue are likely to differ from TCR repertoires in blood. Incomplete sequencing was indicated by rarefaction of sorted-subset datasets, despite the large sequencing depth. Naive subsets generally had larger estimated clonotype richness than memory subsets. Because the study included only a small number of donors, the genetic and exposure-history diversity represented was limited.

Using the deep immunoSEQ assay, multiplex PCR amplified TCR CDR3 regions from genomic DNA. Genomic DNA extracted from each cell subset was distributed evenly over all wells of several immunoSEQ 96-well plates, and each plate served as one replicate. For sorted subsets, about 200 ng genomic DNA, equal to 25,000 to 35,000 T cell genomes, was loaded into each replicate PCR. Purified libraries were measured with a Qubit 3.0 fluorometer, size-checked on a Bioanalyzer 2100, and measured again with the KAPA Library Quantification kit. A separate single-read 150-cycle Illumina NextSeq 550 flow cell was used to sequence each immunoSEQ 96-well plate. On the authors' methods: Because only junctional sequences without quality scores were contained in the immunoSEQ output, filtering matching that applied to full-length reads could not be performed. Sequences were annotated with PyIR, a Python wrapper for IgBLAST v1.9, and V/J genes and CDR3 were assigned using IMGT germline references. Any read was removed if the V/J assignment was weak (E-value above 1e-6), the CDR3 was missing, or the read contained stop codons, out-of-frame junctions, or ambiguous translated residues. V3J clonotypes were defined as sequences sharing an identical inferred V gene, J gene, and CDR3 amino acid sequence. Percentage overlap between repertoires was computed as shared unique clonotypes divided by the size of the smaller repertoire. Repertoire richness was assessed with RTK rarefaction, the Chao1 estimator, and Recon v2.1 estimates of unobserved clonotypes. Generation probabilities for all TCRbeta clonotypes obtained by the gDNA method from a handful of donors were computed using OLGA. TCRdb's version of the immuneACCESS table is confined to in-frame rearrangements and falls short of the full clone set. An unresolved V gene accounts for under half of the shortfall where checked; the remainder is of unknown origin. That table supplies the V and J calls and clone size; D and trimming were determined from the DNA. The sample data list about 110,000 clones, and 55% to 70% of these were observed just once. The ten largest clonotypes hold 24% of the sample.

Note on this clone: Its recognized antigen is unknown. No clone much larger than this one lies a single base away; base qualities are absent.

Material for sequencing was memory CD8+ T cells sorted from blood. According to the study, the label for this sample's cell subset or site signals: CD45RO+ cells pooled with CCR7-negative TemRA cells. The sequence came from a woman aged 25 to 39 in good health. This receptor chain uses TRBV6-6 and TRBJ1-1; the D gene is perhaps TRBD1, on 6 matching bases. The nucleotides read TGTGCCAGCAGTTACCGGGGGCTGAACACTGAAGCTTTCTTT. Translated, this is CASSYRGLNTEAFF.